These 26 T cell receptor beta chains came from one sample sequenced in a study of blood T cell repertoires in COVID-19. TCRdb's table, derived via immunoSEQ multiplex PCR, lists solely in-frame clones and lacks some. The sample includes around 200,000 clones, roughly 81% of them seen just once. Specimen: peripheral blood. These receptors came from a woman of 80 years or more with acute or convalescent COVID-19.

This clone was counted a single time. The chain couples TRBV27 to TRBJ2-3, with D maybe TRBD1 (5 bases). CDR3 length: 15 amino acids. The germline V gene encodes CDR1 MNHEY and CDR2 SMNVEV (reference sequence). V lost 5 bases to trimming and J lost 5 bases, with 17 bases between them. CDR3 protein: CASSRQGLRGDTQYF. In nucleotides, the CDR3 is TGTGCCAGCAGTCGGCAGGGATTAAGGGGAGATACGCAGTATTTT.

The genes are TRBV10-1 and TRBJ2-3; 8 positions agree with TRBD2. Germline CDR1 WNHNN, CDR2 SYGVQD (reference sequence). The CDR3 spans 15 residues. With 4 bases clipped from V and 6 bases from J, the junction kept 9 bases outside the gene matches. As DNA, the CDR3 is TGCGCCAGCAGTGGTAGCGGGACCGCTAGGGATACGCAGTATTTT. Its protein is CASSGSGTARDTQYF.

The chain couples TRBV24-1 to TRBJ2-1, with TRBD2 identical over 7 bases. The germline V gene has CDR1 KGHDR and CDR2 SFDVKD. This CDR3 comprises 15 residues. V shed 3 bases and J 4 bases; nucleotides not matched to a gene: 5. DNA for the CDR3: TGTGCCACCAGTGATCCTAGCGGAGCATACAATGAGCAGTTCTTC. Residues: CATSDPSGAYNEQFF.

The chain employs TRBV5-1 and TRBJ2-1, with D possibly TRBD2 on 5 matching bases. The CDR3 loop spans 15 amino acids. V was pared by 0 bases and J by 7 bases, with 14 bases between. CDR1 and CDR2 (germline): SGHRS, YFSETQ. This chain's CDR3 is CASSLDPRGPNEQFF. Here the CDR3 DNA reads TGCGCCAGCAGCTTGGACCCACGGGGTCCTAATGAGCAGTTCTTC.

The chain joins TRBV6-4 to TRBJ2-5; a possible D gene is TRBD1 (5 bases). Germline CDR1 MRHNA, CDR2 SNTAGT. CDR3 length equals 16 residues. V lost 2 bases, J lost 2 bases, and 15 bases lay in between. The CDR3 region is CASSDDPRTRQETQYF. The CDR3 DNA reads TGTGCCAGCAGTGACGATCCAAGGACACGGCAAGAGACCCAGTACTTC.

The chain employs TRBV3-1 (or the pseudogene TRBV3-2) and TRBJ2-1; 8 bases agree with TRBD1. V lost 6 bases, J lost 7 bases, and 11 bases stayed unmatched. The CDR3 sequence is 15 residues long. The germline V gene encodes CDR1 LGHDT and CDR2 YNNKEL (reference sequence). The CDR3: CASRPRTGNMNEQFF. The CDR3 DNA reads as TGTGCCAGCAGACCTCGGACAGGGAATATGAATGAGCAGTTCTTC.

The sample holds one count of this clone. This chain uses TRBV3-1 (or the pseudogene TRBV3-2) with TRBJ2-7; no clear D. CDR1 LGHDT and CDR2 YNNKEL come from the germline V gene (reference sequence). V gave up 2 bases and J gave up 4 bases, with 9 bases separating them. The CDR3 is 13 residues long. The CDR3 DNA is TGTGCCAGCAGCCAATTGTCAGAATACGAGCAGTACTTC. Translated: CASSQLSEYEQYF.

The sample holds a few counts of this clone. The J gene is TRBJ1-1, the V gene TRBV27; no clear D gene. CDR1 and CDR2 from the germline V gene are MNHEY and SMNVEV (reference sequence). The CDR3 consists of 15 residues. Trimming pared 1 base from V and 0 bases from J, leaving 9 bases between. The CDR3 sequence is CASSLYGVMNTEAFF. CDR3 sequence (DNA): TGTGCCAGCAGTTTATACGGAGTCATGAACACTGAAGCTTTCTTT.

This chain joins TRBV4-1 and TRBJ1-6, with 8 positions matching TRBD1. The junction had 5 bases not matched to a gene; V was cut back by 0 bases and J by 7 bases. This CDR3 spans 16 amino acids. Germline loops: CDR1 MGHRA, CDR2 YSYEKL. The CDR3 sequence is CASSQERGQVNSPLHF. CDR3 nucleotides: TGCGCCAGCAGCCAAGAGCGGGGACAGGTGAATTCACCCCTCCACTTT.

The rearrangement joins TRBV5-1 to TRBJ2-3, with 9 bases fitting TRBD1. There are 16 residues in the CDR3. CDR1 and CDR2 from the germline V gene are SGHRS and YFSETQ. J lost 5 bases, V lost 4 bases, and 11 bases had no gene match. CDR3 nucleotides: TGCGCCAGCAGCACCGAGGGACAGGGTACTGGAGATACGCAGTATTTT. Translation gives CASSTEGQGTGDTQYF.

The CDR3 protein is CASSFSEGRGDTQYF. Written as DNA, the CDR3 is TGTGCCAGCAGCTTTTCTGAGGGCCGAGGAGATACGCAGTATTTT. The V call is TRBV7-9, the J call TRBJ2-3; D is possibly TRBD2 (5 bases). Per germline, CDR1 SEHNR and CDR2 FQNEAQ (reference sequence). This CDR3 is 15 amino acids long. V shed 3 bases and J shed 5 bases, with 15 bases lying between them.

The CDR3 loop reads CASSQVAGRTDTQYF. CDR3 sequence (DNA): TGTGCCAGCAGCCAAGTAGCGGGCCGCACAGATACGCAGTATTTT. The chain links TRBV3-1 (or the pseudogene TRBV3-2) to TRBJ2-3; 7 bases fit TRBD2. Unmatched junction bases numbered 2, after V lost 1 base and J lost 1 base. CDR1 and CDR2 from the germline V gene are LGHDT and YNNKEL (reference sequence). This CDR3 contains 15 residues.

This CDR3 is CAWSVIGNTIYF. CDR3 bases: TGTGCCTGGAGTGTTATTGGAAACACCATATATTTT. The chain carries TRBV30 and TRBJ1-3; D remains ambiguous. CDR3 length: 12 residues. V was cut by 0 bases and J by 3 bases, with 3 bases left in between. Per the germline V gene, CDR1 is GTSNPN and CDR2 is SVGIG (reference sequence).

V is TRBV14 and J is TRBJ2-5; 7 bases fit TRBD2. V shed 0 bases, J shed 4 bases, and the junction held 8 bases outside the gene matches. The CDR3 is 16 amino acids. Germline lookup yields CDR1 SGHDN and CDR2 FVKESK. CDR3 in DNA: TGTGCCAGCAGCCAAGAGCGCGGGAGTTTAGTAGAGACCCAGTACTTC. This sequence encodes CASSQERGSLVETQYF.

This chain joins TRBV18 and TRBJ1-2; D not resolved. Germline CDR1 KGHSH, CDR2 LQKENI. V was cut by 5 bases and J by 4 bases, with 11 bases left in between. The CDR3 has 13 residues. CDR3 sequence (DNA): TGTGCCAGCTCAGTTGAACAGAGCTATGGCTACACCTTC. Encoded protein: CASSVEQSYGYTF.

V and J are TRBV12-3 or TRBV12-4 and TRBJ1-2; the D gene is possibly TRBD1 (5 bases). The CDR3 loop spans 13 amino acids. With 6 bases removed from V and 4 bases from J, the gap between germline ends came to 12 bases. CDR3 protein: CASSPGYVYGYTF. Here the CDR3 DNA reads TGTGCCAGCAGCCCAGGGTATGTCTATGGCTACACCTTC.

The CDR3 DNA sequence: TGTGCCAGCAGCTTAACCGGGAGGGGGAACACTGAAGCTTTCTTT. It encodes CASSLTGRGNTEAFF. The chain links TRBV7-9 to TRBJ1-1, with a possible D match to TRBD1 (5 bases). V was shortened by 2 bases and J by 1 base, with 11 bases between the two germline ends. The germline gives CDR1 SEHNR, CDR2 FQNEAQ (reference sequence). This CDR3 has 15 amino acids.

The genes are TRBV7-2 and TRBJ1-5, with D perhaps matching TRBD1 (6 bases). The CDR3 totals 17 residues. Germline V gene sequence: CDR1 SGHTA, CDR2 FQGNSA. The V end was cut by 1 base, the J end by 0 bases, with 13 bases between. CDR3 bases: TGTGCCAGCAGCTTAGGGGACATTGGGCTTAGCAATCAGCCCCAGCATTTT. It encodes CASSLGDIGLSNQPQHF.

Notes on this clone: This same CDR3 is encoded by further DNA sequences in the sample. CDR3 nucleotide sequence: TGTGCCAGCAGCTTAGAGGGGGGGGGTTACACTGAAGCTTTCTTT. Its protein is CASSLEGGGYTEAFF. This chain connects TRBV7-2 to TRBJ1-1; D is perhaps TRBD1 (6 bases). V lost 1 base and J 3 bases, leaving 12 bases between the germline ends. Germline CDR1 reads SGHTA; CDR2 reads FQGNSA. The CDR3 has 15 residues.

V is TRBV29-1 and J is TRBJ2-1; possibly TRBD1 for D (5 bases). The CDR3 length is 13 residues. V was shortened by 1 base and J by 16 bases, with 20 bases between the two germline ends. CDR1 is SQVTM and CDR2 is ANQGSEA in the germline V gene. CDR3 in amino acids: CSVEGLGPTQRFF. CDR3 in DNA: TGCAGCGTTGAAGGGCTGGGGCCAACCCAGCGATTCTTC.

The CDR3 is CASRSRTGRGYTF. The CDR3 nucleotides read TGTGCCAGCAGATCGAGGACAGGGCGGGGCTACACCTTC. The rearrangement links TRBV7-2 to TRBJ1-2, with 8 bases fitting TRBD1. Germline V gene sequence: CDR1 SGHTA, CDR2 FQGNSA. The J segment lost 8 bases and the V segment lost 6 bases, leaving 8 bases of the junction unmatched. The CDR3 spans 13 residues.

V is TRBV18 and J is TRBJ1-4; D gene uncertain. This CDR3 is 14 amino acids long. V was pared by 3 bases and J by 6 bases, with 11 bases between. Per the germline V gene, CDR1 is KGHSH and CDR2 is LQKENI. Here the CDR3 DNA reads TGTGCCAGCTCACCGGAGACCGCCTATGAAAAACTGTTTTTT. Protein sequence: CASSPETAYEKLFF. The complete variable domain, with remaining parts taken from reference TRBV18 and TRBJ1-4, reads NAGVMQNPRHLVRRRGQEARLRCSPMKGHSHVYWYRQLPEEGLKFMVYLQKENIIDESGMPKERFSAEFPKEGPSILRIQQVVRGDSAAYFCASSPETAYEKLFFGSGTQLSVL.

The chain combines TRBV9 with TRBJ2-3, with 8 bases identical to TRBD1. Germline-derived CDR1 and CDR2 are SGDLS and YYNGEE. The CDR3 runs to 16 residues. V trimming: 4 bases; J trimming: 3 bases; junction bases outside the gene matches: 10. CDR3: CASSPRSRQGTDTQYF. DNA of the CDR3: TGTGCCAGCAGCCCCCGTAGCCGACAGGGGACAGATACGCAGTATTTT. Looking up the rest from reference TRBV9 and TRBJ2-3 gives the full variable domain: DSGVTQTPKHLITATGQRVTLRCSPRSGDLSVYWYQQSLDQGLQFLIQYYNGEERAKGNILERFSAQQFPDLHSELNLSSLELGDSALYFCASSPRSRQGTDTQYFGPGTRLTVL.

The gene calls are TRBV2 and TRBJ1-5; tentative D call: TRBD1 (5 bases). The CDR3 length is 15 residues. V was trimmed by 6 bases and J by 7 bases, leaving 19 bases between them. The germline gives CDR1 SNHLY, CDR2 FYNNEI. CDR3 amino acids: CASSAVTGLGQPQHF. The CDR3 coding sequence is TGTGCCAGCAGCGCGGTTACAGGTCTCGGGCAGCCCCAGCATTTT.

The chain recombines TRBV7-6 with TRBJ2-1; tentatively, D is TRBD2 (6 bases). CDR1 and CDR2 (germline): SGHVS, FNYEAQ. This CDR3 has 15 amino acids. Trimming stripped 8 bases from V and 0 bases from J, with 14 bases between. Here the CDR3 DNA reads TGTGCCAGCGCCGCGCACGGGAGCTCCTACAATGAGCAGTTCTTC. Translating it yields CASAAHGSSYNEQFF.

In DNA form, the CDR3 reads TGTGCCAGCAGCAAAATTCTTCCGAGCTCCTACAATGAGCAGTTCTTC. Translation: CASSKILPSSYNEQFF. The chain uses TRBV21-1 and TRBJ2-1; the D call of TRBD2 is as the table states it, not checked on the DNA. TRBV21-1 is termed a pseudogene. This CDR3 is 16 amino acids long.